This T cell receptor (beta chain) came from a study of Graves' ophthalmopathy and Graves' hyperthyroidism. Trimming removed 3 bases from V and 3 bases from J, with 9 bases in between. In germline, CDR1 is SEHNR, CDR2 FQNEAQ (reference sequence). The CDR3 consists of 14 residues. Disease in donors with ophthalmopathy had moderate-to-severe activity, CAS ≥3, NOSPECS ≥4 and under 3 months' duration. Researchers turned away patients with other autoimmune diseases, uncontrolled infections, pregnancy or lactation. This clonotype was counted ten times or more. Antigen unknown. TCR beta CDR3 regions were amplified from RNA transcripts. Second-round multiplex PCR came after a first-round RT-PCR that employed HTBI primers. TCRdb re-called the multiplex PCR reads through MiXCR, storing one row per CDR3 protein. In the table there are 170,000 or so distinct CDR3 sequences, 30% to 45% of which are singletons. The study, taken as a whole, reports: The model forecast ophthalmopathy progression, reaching under 71% sensitivity and roughly 72% specificity.

V usage is TRBV7-9 and J usage is TRBJ1-5; a weak D match, TRBD1 (5 bases). Sequencing used peripheral blood. The clonotype originates from a woman in her thirties or forties with Graves' ophthalmopathy. The chain's CDR3 is CASSFMGDNQPQHF. DNA of the CDR3: TGTGCCAGCAGCTTTATGGGGGACAATCAGCCCCAGCATTTT.